This entry concerns a single T cell receptor (beta chain). The data are from a study of blood T cell repertoires in COVID-19. V was pared by 4 bases and J by 5 bases, with 10 bases of the junction left unmatched. The CDR3 covers 15 residues. In germline, CDR1 is SNHLY, CDR2 FYNNEI. Data came from immunoSEQ multiplex PCR; TCRdb stores just in-frame clones and leaves some out. The sample records about 170,000 clones, around four fifths being singletons. The gene calls are TRBV2 and TRBJ2-5; 7 nucleotides match TRBD1. Sequenced input: peripheral blood. This clonotype was obtained from a woman aged 80 or older with COVID-19, enrolled during active disease. The CDR3 nucleotides are TGTGCCAGCAGTGCGGCCAGGACAGGCGGGGAGACCCAGTACTTC. Translation gives CASSAARTGGETQYF.